Below are 20 T cell receptor beta chains sequenced from a single sample in a study of T cell responses to AZD1222 COVID-19 vaccine. TCRdb's table, derived via immunoSEQ multiplex PCR, lists solely in-frame clones and lacks some. The table records over 150,000 clones, about 94% of them present only once. The specimen comprised peripheral blood, sampled 28 days after the second AZD1222 dose. Source of these receptors: an adult who received the AZD1222 COVID-19 vaccine.

Turning to this clone: Other DNA sequences from this sample encode an identical CDR3 as well. The chain links TRBV3-1 (or the pseudogene TRBV3-2) to TRBJ1-5; unclear D gene. The CDR3 has 13 residues. Per the germline V gene, CDR1 is LGHDT and CDR2 is YNNKEL (reference sequence). The V gene lost 3 bases and the J gene lost 4 bases, with 7 bases spanning the gap. The CDR3 sequence: CASSQGDNQPQHF. In DNA, the CDR3 is TGTGCCAGCAGCCAGGGCGATAATCAGCCCCAGCATTTT.

The V gene is TRBV6-5, the J gene TRBJ1-3; D gene ambiguous. Germline V lookup: CDR1 MNHEY, CDR2 SVGAGI. Trimming cost V 11 bases and J 9 bases, with 26 bases left between them. The CDR3 has 15 residues. CDR3 region: CASRPGGTDLGTIYF. CDR3 DNA: TGTGCCTCCCGCCCCGGAGGAACTGATTTAGGCACCATATATTTT.

The rearrangement uses TRBV6-2 or TRBV6-3 and TRBJ2-7, with TRBD2 matching 9 bases. The CDR3 consists of 15 residues. V gave up 0 bases and J gave up 2 bases; unmatched junction bases: 2. Per germline, CDR1 MNHEY and CDR2 SVGEGT. The CDR3 DNA reads TGTGCCAGCAGTTACTCGCGGGGGGGCCCCTACGAGCAGTACTTC. Protein: CASSYSRGGPYEQYF.

The chain links TRBV6-5 to TRBJ1-1; no definite D call. V was clipped by 0 bases and J by 3 bases, with 11 bases between them. The CDR3 spans 15 residues. Germline loops: CDR1 MNHEY, CDR2 SVGAGI. CDR3 nucleotides: TGTGCCAGCAGTTACTCATTTAGGGCGGACACTGAAGCTTTCTTT. It encodes CASSYSFRADTEAFF.

This chain uses TRBV7-3 with TRBJ1-1; D not resolved. This CDR3 has 13 residues. V lost 2 bases, J lost 7 bases, and 11 bases lay in between. The germline V gene has CDR1 SGHTA and CDR2 FQGTGA. This CDR3 reads CASSLGSGVEAFF. CDR3 DNA: TGTGCCAGCAGCTTAGGATCCGGGGTTGAAGCTTTCTTT.

The gene calls are TRBV3-1 (or the pseudogene TRBV3-2) and TRBJ2-2; the D is unclear. Trimming left V 0 bases short and J 7 bases short, with 12 bases between. CDR3 length equals 15 residues. Germline CDR1 and CDR2: LGHDT and YNNKEL (reference sequence). The CDR3 DNA reads as TGTGCCAGCAGCCAAGATGGGTTGGTCGTCGGGGAGCTGTTTTTT. This encodes CASSQDGLVVGELFF.

V and J are TRBV6-5 and TRBJ1-1; D not certain. The CDR3 has 15 residues. The germline V and J ends were trimmed by 0 bases and 0 bases, with 8 bases remaining between them. Germline V gene data show CDR1 as MNHEY and CDR2 as SVGAGI. The CDR3 spells CASSYSYAVNTEAFF. The CDR3 coding sequence is TGTGCCAGCAGTTACTCATACGCGGTGAACACTGAAGCTTTCTTT.

This sequence joins TRBV7-6 and TRBJ2-7; 9 bases map to TRBD1. The CDR3 is made up of 14 amino acids. Looked up from germline, CDR1 is SGHVS and CDR2 is FNYEAQ. V was clipped by 6 bases and J by 4 bases; unmatched bases: 7. CDR3 bases: TGTGCCAGCAGTTTACTCGGGACAGGGTACGAGCAGTACTTC. Residues: CASSLLGTGYEQYF.

Note on this clone: Within the sample, other DNA sequences also encode this same CDR3. The V gene is TRBV12-3 or TRBV12-4, the J gene TRBJ1-1; D might be TRBD1 (5 bases). V shed 6 bases and J shed 0 bases, with 8 bases lying between them. CDR3 length: 13 residues. This CDR3 is CASSRQMNTEAFF. Written as DNA, the CDR3 is TGTGCCAGCAGCCGACAGATGAACACTGAAGCTTTCTTT.

CDR3 loop: CASSSGGPEQYF. CDR3 sequence (DNA): TGTGCCAGCAGCTCAGGGGGGCCCGAGCAGTACTTC. The chain joins TRBV13 to TRBJ2-7; D perhaps matches TRBD1 (7 bases). V gave up 4 bases and J gave up 6 bases, with 10 bases separating them. CDR1 PRHDT and CDR2 FYEKMQ come from the germline V gene (reference sequence). CDR3 length: 12 amino acids.

V and J are TRBV29-1 and TRBJ1-4; possibly TRBD1 for D (5 bases). V lost 7 bases to trimming and J lost 3 bases, with 9 bases between them. This CDR3 is built from 12 residues. Per the germline V gene, CDR1 is SQVTM and CDR2 is ANQGSEA. CDR3 in DNA: TGCAGCGCGGGACGGGCTAATGAAAAACTGTTTTTT. Encoded protein: CSAGRANEKLFF.

The J gene is TRBJ1-2, the V gene TRBV18; 7 nucleotides align to TRBD1. Germline V CDR1 and CDR2: KGHSH, LQKENI. The CDR3 is 12 amino acids. With V trimmed by 2 bases and J by 8 bases, 2 bases remained unmatched. CDR3 sequence (DNA): TGTGCCAGCTCACCAGGACAGGAGGGCTACACCTTC. It translates to CASSPGQEGYTF.

The V call is TRBV7-7, the J call TRBJ2-5; tentative D call: TRBD1 (6 bases). The CDR3 contains 15 residues. The V and J ends lost 1 base and 4 bases respectively, with 13 bases between them. Germline values: CDR1 SSHAT, CDR2 FNYEAQ (reference sequence). The CDR3 bases are TGTGCCAGCAGCTTAGATTGGGGGCAGGGAGAGACCCAGTACTTC. This codes for CASSLDWGQGETQYF.

The V call is TRBV18, the J call TRBJ2-7; a possible D gene is TRBD1 (7 bases). Germline values: CDR1 KGHSH, CDR2 LQKENI. V was cut by 3 bases and J by 3 bases, with 15 bases left in between. The CDR3 is made up of 15 amino acids. The DNA for the CDR3 is TGTGCCAGCTCACCCGACAGGCAGGGGGGCTACGAGCAGTACTTC. Amino acid sequence: CASSPDRQGGYEQYF.

In this sample, this clone turned up once. The gene calls are TRBV10-1 and TRBJ2-6; TRBD1 matches 7 bases. The J segment lost 0 bases and the V segment lost 1 base, leaving 6 bases of the junction unmatched. The germline CDR1 and CDR2 sequences are WNHNN and SYGVQD (reference sequence). This CDR3 region has 18 residues. This chain's CDR3 is CASSELSGGGSGANVLTF. Written as DNA, the CDR3 is TGCGCCAGCAGTGAGTTGTCAGGGGGTGGCTCTGGGGCCAACGTCCTGACTTTC.

V and J are TRBV28 and TRBJ1-6, with TRBD1 matching 7 bases. This CDR3 has 14 residues. Losses at the gene ends were 4 bases for V and 7 bases for J; bases not matched to a gene: 4. The V gene's germline CDR1 is MDHEN and CDR2 SYDVKM. CDR3 protein: CASSYLTGNSPLHF. CDR3 DNA sequence: TGTGCCAGCAGTTATCTGACAGGGAATTCACCCCTCCACTTT.

The chain links TRBV6-5 to TRBJ1-2, with a possible D match to TRBD1 (6 bases). The CDR3 has 15 residues. Germline V lookup: CDR1 MNHEY, CDR2 SVGAGI. The ends were cut back, 6 bases at V and 4 bases at J, with 18 bases in the middle. The CDR3 region is CASRGARTVPYGYTF. In nucleotides, the CDR3 is TGTGCCAGCAGAGGAGCGAGGACAGTTCCCTATGGCTACACCTTC.

This clone was seen only once. The chain has TRBV12-5 and TRBJ2-1; TRBD2 matches 12 bases. The V and J ends lost 2 bases and 6 bases, in that order; junction bases with no gene match: 8. The CDR3 sequence is 17 residues long. The germline V gene has CDR1 LGHNT and CDR2 FRNRAP. The CDR3 sequence: CASGLTSGGSSINEQFF. CDR3 bases: TGTGCTAGTGGTTTGACTAGCGGGGGGAGTTCGATCAATGAGCAGTTCTTC. Based on the CDR3 plus reference TRBV12-5 and TRBJ2-1, the full variable domain is DARVTQTPRHKVTEMGQEVTMRCQPILGHNTVFWYRQTMMQGLELLAYFRNRAPLDDSGMPKDRFSAEMPDATLATLKIQPSEPRDSAVYFCASGLTSGGSSINEQFFGPGTRLTVL.

The gene calls are TRBV25-1 and TRBJ2-1, with a tentative D call TRBD1 (6 bases). Germline CDR1 MGHDK, CDR2 SYGVNS. The CDR3 runs 13 residues. The V end was cut by 4 bases, the J end by 5 bases, with 9 bases between. CDR3 nucleotides: TGTGCCAGCAGTGTACAGGGAAACAATGAGCAGTTCTTC. Amino acid sequence: CASSVQGNNEQFF.

The V gene is TRBV11-2, the J gene TRBJ2-2; 7 bases line up with TRBD1. The CDR3 has 15 residues. Germline V gives CDR1 SGHAT, CDR2 FQNNGV. J gave up 1 base and V 7 bases, and 6 bases lay outside the gene matches. This CDR3 is CASTRGTVNTGELFF. DNA of the CDR3: TGTGCCAGCACCCGAGGGACAGTGAACACCGGGGAGCTGTTTTTT.